This TCR beta chain derives from a study of CD8+CD57+ T cells in acquired aplastic anemia. Study-level findings and limits: The study found no significant CD8+ Simpson's diversity difference between patients and controls.

A remark on this clonotype: Its antigen is still unknown.

Both TCR beta VDJ combination and CDR3 sequence profiling were carried out. Genomic DNA was the template for this profiling. TCRdb used MiXCR to reprocess the reads, holding one entry per CDR3 protein. Of approximately 190,000 distinct CDR3 sequences listed, roughly 64% are singletons. The sequencing sample was made of sorted CD4+, CD8+, or CD8+CD57+ T cells (not recorded which) from PBMCs. This clonotype originated in a human donor with severe aplastic anemia or a healthy control (not recorded which).

CDR3 sequence (DNA): TGTGCCACCAGCAGAGATATGGGACAGGATACGCTGTTTTTT. Translation gives CATSRDMGQDTLFF. The V and J genes are TRBV15 and TRBJ2-2; 8 bases are a match to TRBD1. In germline, CDR1 is LNHNV, CDR2 YYDKDF (reference sequence). This CDR3 contains 14 residues. J was trimmed by 13 bases and V by 0 bases; bases with no gene match: 7.